This is a list of T cell receptor beta chains from one sample in a study of shared clonotypes between healthy human individuals. Clones were read by immunoSEQ multiplex PCR, and TCRdb kept only the in-frame ones, dropping some. The sample shows around 980,000 clones, around three quarters of them seen only once. Sample: memory CD4+ T cells from PBMCs. These receptors came from a man aged 18 to 30 in good health. Some clones in this sample may be carry-over from other donors' samples. Both conserved end residues are part of each CDR3. The order of the fields is V gene, D gene, clone size, J gene, CDR3 protein, CDR3 DNA. The D gene is left open where the match is weak. The size entry is marked missing in some rows and otherwise reads once, few, many or a size class.

>TRBV5-4|-|-|TRBJ2-5
CASSVYRPGETQYF
TGTGCCAGCAGCGTCTACAGGCCCGGAGAGACCCAGTACTTC
>TRBV2|-|once|TRBJ2-7
CASDGGLQSYEQYF
TGTGCCAGTGATGGAGGGTTGCAGTCCTACGAGCAGTACTTC
>TRBV19|TRBD2|-|TRBJ2-2
CASTTGGSGRGTGELFF
TGTGCCAGTACCACGGGGGGTAGCGGGAGAGGCACCGGGGAGCTGTTTTTT
>TRBV28|TRBD2|-|TRBJ2-1
CASSTASGRPYNEQFF
TGTGCCAGCAGTACCGCTAGCGGGAGGCCCTACAATGAGCAGTTCTTC
>TRBV9|-|-|TRBJ2-3
CASSVGASVGEDTQYF
TGTGCCAGCAGCGTAGGGGCGTCTGTAGGGGAAGATACGCAGTATTTT
>TRBV7-2|-|few|TRBJ2-7
CASSPANKHYEQYF
TGTGCCAGCAGCCCCGCCAATAAGCACTACGAGCAGTACTTC
>TRBV19|TRBD1|-|TRBJ2-3
CATTNPGTGKGDTQYF
TGTGCCACCACCAACCCCGGGACAGGGAAGGGAGATACGCAGTATTTT
>TRBV11-3|-|-|TRBJ2-7
CASSLEQDYEQYF
TGTGCCAGCAGCTTAGAACAGGATTACGAGCAGTACTTC
>TRBV28|TRBD2|many|TRBJ2-7
CASLTLLPSGTSHSYEQYF
TGTGCCAGTCTAACCCTACTCCCTTCCGGGACTAGCCACTCCTACGAGCAGTACTTC
>TRBV7-2|TRBD2|-|TRBJ2-7
CASGTRTLGLAGYSYEQYF
TGTGCCAGCGGAACGAGAACGCTGGGACTAGCGGGTTACTCCTACGAGCAGTACTTC
>TRBV7-2|-|-|TRBJ1-2
CASSGEQGSIYGYTF
TGTGCCAGCAGCGGGGAACAGGGAAGTATCTATGGCTACACCTTC
>TRBV28|-|few|TRBJ1-1
CASSFEAEAFF
TGTGCCAGCAGTTTTGAGGCAGAAGCTTTCTTT
>TRBV5-1|-|-|TRBJ2-5
CASSLVGSQETQYF
TGCGCCAGCAGCTTGGTAGGGTCCCAAGAGACCCAGTACTTC
>TRBV2|-|-|TRBJ1-4
CASEVGRGEKLFF
TGTGCCAGCGAGGTCGGGAGGGGAGAAAAACTGTTTTTT
>TRBV28|TRBD1|-|TRBJ1-2
CASSRQGASYGYTF
TGTGCCAGCAGTAGACAGGGGGCCTCCTATGGCTACACCTTC
>TRBV19|-|few|TRBJ2-2
CASTFNTGELFF
TGTGCCAGTACCTTTAACACCGGGGAGCTGTTTTTT
>TRBV5-4|TRBD1|-|TRBJ2-7
CASSGQGKGNYEQYF
TGTGCCAGCAGCGGACAGGGCAAGGGAAACTACGAGCAGTACTTC
>TRBV5-1|-|once|TRBJ2-6
CASSLGGSRSGANVLTF
TGCGCCAGCAGCTTGGGCGGCAGTCGCTCTGGGGCCAACGTCCTGACTTTC
>TRBV28|-|-|TRBJ2-2
CASSLYRVGGTGELFF
TGTGCCAGCAGTTTATACAGGGTCGGTGGGACCGGGGAGCTGTTTTTT
>TRBV6-5|TRBD1|-|TRBJ2-7
CASSYWDRVDEQYF
TGTGCCAGCAGTTACTGGGACAGGGTCGACGAGCAGTACTTC
>TRBV5-1|-|-|TRBJ1-3
CASTRDLNPNTIYF
TGCGCCAGCACCCGGGACTTGAACCCTAACACCATATATTTT
>TRBV7-2|TRBD2|-|TRBJ2-2
CASSREGNTGELFF
TGTGCCAGCAGCCGGGAGGGGAATACCGGGGAGCTGTTTTTT
>TRBV30|TRBD1|-|TRBJ1-2
CATDRGPTGYTF
TGTGCGACGGACAGGGGGCCAACTGGCTACACCTTC
>TRBV19|-|-|TRBJ2-1
CASSIVGGDGQFF
TGTGCCAGTAGTATAGTAGGCGGAGACGGGCAGTTCTTC
>TRBV2|-|-|TRBJ1-1
CATIRTWNTEAFF
TGTGCCACTATAAGGACATGGAACACTGAAGCTTTCTTT
>TRBV2|TRBD1|-|TRBJ2-2
CASSGDSLKGAGELFF
TGTGCCAGCAGTGGGGACAGTCTCAAGGGGGCCGGGGAGCTGTTTTTT
>TRBV7-2|TRBD2|-|TRBJ2-1
CASSPSPGLAIKEFF
TGTGCCAGCAGTCCTAGCCCGGGACTAGCAATTAAAGAGTTCTTC
>TRBV5-1|-|once|TRBJ2-5
CASSLRTLQETQYF
TGCGCCAGCAGCTTAAGGACTCTCCAAGAGACCCAGTACTTC
>TRBV7-9|TRBD1|few|TRBJ2-6
CASSLPGDRGSSGANVLTF
TGTGCCAGCAGCTTACCCGGGGACAGGGGATCCTCTGGGGCCAACGTCCTGACTTTC
>TRBV5-4|-|-|TRBJ1-1
CASSSRGAGTEAFF
TGTGCCAGCAGCTCGAGGGGGGCCGGCACTGAAGCTTTCTTT
>TRBV14|TRBD1|-|TRBJ2-1
CASSQRQGAIYNEQFF
TGTGCCAGCAGCCAGAGACAGGGGGCCATTTACAATGAGCAGTTCTTC
>TRBV5-6|TRBD2|-|TRBJ2-3
CASSQVAGGFTTDTQYF
TGTGCCAGCAGCCAGGTAGCGGGAGGCTTTACCACAGATACGCAGTATTTT
>TRBV7-9|TRBD2|-|TRBJ2-2
CASSLAWERENTGELFF
TGTGCCAGCAGCTTAGCGTGGGAGCGGGAGAACACCGGGGAGCTGTTTTTT
>TRBV5-4|-|-|TRBJ2-3
CASSGRPTDTQYF
TGTGCCAGCAGCGGGAGGCCCACAGATACGCAGTATTTT
>TRBV30|TRBD1|-|TRBJ1-2
CAWDPGTAYGYTF
TGTGCCTGGGACCCCGGGACAGCCTATGGCTACACCTTC
>TRBV19|TRBD2|-|TRBJ2-1
CASSGGGNEQFF
TGTGCCAGTAGTGGGGGGGGCAATGAGCAGTTCTTC
>TRBV2|TRBD1|once|TRBJ1-2
CASSRDRGRFGYTF
TGTGCCAGCAGTCGGGACAGGGGGCGATTTGGCTACACCTTC
>TRBV21-1|-|-|TRBJ2-7
CASGYLRGVRSYEQYF
TGTGCCAGCGGCTACCTCAGGGGGGTACGCTCCTACGAGCAGTACTTC
>TRBV27|-|-|TRBJ2-2
CASSRGEPNTGELFF
TGTGCCAGCAGCCGCGGAGAACCGAACACCGGGGAGCTGTTTTTT
>TRBV29-1|-|-|TRBJ1-1
CSVGLLAGGEAFF
TGCAGCGTCGGCTTATTAGCTGGGGGTGAAGCTTTCTTT
>TRBV7-9|-|few|TRBJ1-3
CASSPSDTIYF
TGTGCCAGCAGCCCCAGTGACACCATATATTTT
>TRBV19|TRBD1|-|TRBJ2-3
CASSINYLGQGLADTQYF
TGTGCCAGTAGTATCAATTATCTTGGACAGGGTTTGGCAGATACGCAGTATTTT
>TRBV5-6|-|few|TRBJ2-1
CASSLLGGQFF
TGTGCCAGCAGCTTGCTAGGGGGGCAGTTCTTC
>TRBV5-4|TRBD1|few|TRBJ1-3
CASSLDRGSGNTIYF
TGTGCCAGCAGCCTCGACAGGGGGTCTGGAAACACCATATATTTT
>TRBV25-1|-|-|TRBJ1-1
CASSDPHTEAFF
TGTGCCAGCAGTGACCCCCACACTGAAGCTTTCTTT
>TRBV28|-|-|TRBJ2-1
CASRLAGMNNEQFF
TGTGCCAGCAGGCTGGCGGGAATGAACAATGAGCAGTTCTTC
>TRBV30|-|many|TRBJ2-7
CAWSDRPGDEQYF
TGTGCCTGGAGTGACCGACCCGGGGACGAGCAGTACTTC
>TRBV5-1|TRBD1|-|TRBJ2-3
CASSYGQGVDRRTDTQYF
TGCGCCAGCAGCTACGGACAGGGGGTAGACCGACGCACAGATACGCAGTATTTT
>TRBV4-1|-|-|TRBJ2-5
CASSHPNAETQYF
TGCGCCAGCAGCCACCCCAACGCGGAGACCCAGTACTTC
>TRBV6-7|-|-|TRBJ2-5
CASTNPFQRQETQYF
TGTGCCAGCACCAATCCCTTTCAGAGGCAAGAGACCCAGTACTTC
>TRBV7-8|TRBD2|-|TRBJ2-2
CASSRGLAATGELFF
TGTGCCAGCAGCAGGGGACTAGCGGCCACCGGGGAGCTGTTTTTT
>TRBV7-2|-|once|TRBJ2-6
CASAPSGANVLTF
TGTGCCAGCGCACCTTCTGGGGCCAACGTCCTGACTTTC
>TRBV29-1|-|few|TRBJ2-1
CSVEWVTDTYNEQFF
TGCAGCGTTGAGTGGGTTACGGATACCTACAATGAGCAGTTCTTC